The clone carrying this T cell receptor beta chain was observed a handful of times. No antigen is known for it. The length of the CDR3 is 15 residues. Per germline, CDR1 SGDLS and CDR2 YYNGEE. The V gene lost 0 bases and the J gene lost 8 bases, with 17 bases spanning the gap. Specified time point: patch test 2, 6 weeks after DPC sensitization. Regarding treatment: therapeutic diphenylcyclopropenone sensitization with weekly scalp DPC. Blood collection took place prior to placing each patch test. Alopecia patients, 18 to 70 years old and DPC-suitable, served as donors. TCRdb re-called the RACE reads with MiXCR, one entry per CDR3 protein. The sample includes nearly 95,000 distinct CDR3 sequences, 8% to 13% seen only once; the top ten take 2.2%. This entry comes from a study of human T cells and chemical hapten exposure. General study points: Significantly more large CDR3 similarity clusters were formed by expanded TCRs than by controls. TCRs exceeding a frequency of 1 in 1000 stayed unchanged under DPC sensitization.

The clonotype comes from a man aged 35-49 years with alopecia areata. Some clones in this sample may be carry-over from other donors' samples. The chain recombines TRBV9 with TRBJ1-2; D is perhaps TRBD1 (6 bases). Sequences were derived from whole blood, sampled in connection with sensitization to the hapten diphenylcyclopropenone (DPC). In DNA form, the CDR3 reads TGTGCCAGCAGCGTAGCCAATCAGGGGCCTTCAGGCTACACCTTC. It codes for CASSVANQGPSGYTF. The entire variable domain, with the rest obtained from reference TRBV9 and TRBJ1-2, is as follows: DSGVTQTPKHLITATGQRVTLRCSPRSGDLSVYWYQQSLDQGLQFLIQYYNGEERAKGNILERFSAQQFPDLHSELNLSSLELGDSALYFCASSVANQGPSGYTFGSGTRLTVV.